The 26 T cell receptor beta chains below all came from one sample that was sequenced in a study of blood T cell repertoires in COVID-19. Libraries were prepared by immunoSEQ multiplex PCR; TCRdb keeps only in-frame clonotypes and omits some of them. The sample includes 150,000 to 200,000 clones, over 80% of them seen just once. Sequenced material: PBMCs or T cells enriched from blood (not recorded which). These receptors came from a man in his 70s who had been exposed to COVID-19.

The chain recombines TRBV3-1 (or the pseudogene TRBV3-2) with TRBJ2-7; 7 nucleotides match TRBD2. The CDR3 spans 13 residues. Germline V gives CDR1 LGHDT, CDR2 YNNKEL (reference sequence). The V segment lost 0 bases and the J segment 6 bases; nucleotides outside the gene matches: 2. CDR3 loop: CASSQDGGGEQYF. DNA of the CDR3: TGTGCCAGCAGCCAAGACGGCGGGGGCGAGCAGTACTTC.

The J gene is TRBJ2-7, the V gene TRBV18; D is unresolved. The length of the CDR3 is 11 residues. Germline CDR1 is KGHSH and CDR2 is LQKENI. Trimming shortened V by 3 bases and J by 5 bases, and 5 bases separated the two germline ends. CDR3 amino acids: CASSPSNEQYF. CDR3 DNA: TGTGCCAGCTCACCTAGTAACGAGCAGTACTTC.

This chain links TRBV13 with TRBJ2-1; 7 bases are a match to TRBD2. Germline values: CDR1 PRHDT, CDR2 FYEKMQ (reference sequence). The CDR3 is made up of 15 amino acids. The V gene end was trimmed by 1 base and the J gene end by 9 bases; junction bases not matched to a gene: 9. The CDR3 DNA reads TGTGCCAGCAGCTTAGAGGGCGGGAGCGGAGTTGAGCAGTTCTTC. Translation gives CASSLEGGSGVEQFF. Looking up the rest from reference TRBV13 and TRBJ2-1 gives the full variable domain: AAGVIQSPRHLIKEKRETATLKCYPIPRHDTVYWYQQGPGQDPQFLISFYEKMQSDKGSIPDRFSAQQFSDYHSELNMSSLELGDSALYFCASSLEGGSGVEQFFGPGTRLTVL.

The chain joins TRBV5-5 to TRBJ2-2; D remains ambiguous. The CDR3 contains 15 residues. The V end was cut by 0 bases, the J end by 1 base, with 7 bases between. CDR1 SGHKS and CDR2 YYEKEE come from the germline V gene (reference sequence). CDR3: CASSLGLENTGELFF. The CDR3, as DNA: TGTGCCAGCAGCTTGGGGCTAGAGAACACCGGGGAGCTGTTTTTT. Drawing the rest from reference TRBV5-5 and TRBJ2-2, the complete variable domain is DAGVTQSPTHLIKTRGQQVTLRCSPISGHKSVSWYQQVLGQGPQFIFQYYEKEERGRGNFPDRFSARQFPNYSSELNVNALLLGDSALYLCASSLGLENTGELFFGEGSRLTVL.

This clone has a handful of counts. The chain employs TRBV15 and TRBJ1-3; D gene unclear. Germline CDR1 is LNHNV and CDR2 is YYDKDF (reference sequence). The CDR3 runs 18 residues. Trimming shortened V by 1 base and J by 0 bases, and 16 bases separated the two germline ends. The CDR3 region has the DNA TGTGCCACCAGCAGAGTAACGAGCGCCTTCCTCTCTGGAAACACCATATATTTT. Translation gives CATSRVTSAFLSGNTIYF.

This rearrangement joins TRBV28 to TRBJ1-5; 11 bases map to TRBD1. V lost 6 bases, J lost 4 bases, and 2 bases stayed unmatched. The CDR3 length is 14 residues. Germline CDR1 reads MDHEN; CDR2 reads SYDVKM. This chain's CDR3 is CASSGTGGNQPQHF. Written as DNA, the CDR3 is TGTGCCAGCAGCGGGACAGGGGGTAATCAGCCCCAGCATTTT.

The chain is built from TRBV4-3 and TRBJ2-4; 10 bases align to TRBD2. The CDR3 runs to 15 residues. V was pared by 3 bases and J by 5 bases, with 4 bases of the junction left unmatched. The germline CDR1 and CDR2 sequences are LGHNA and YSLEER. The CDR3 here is CASSQATSGQNIQYF. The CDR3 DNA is TGCGCCAGCAGCCAGGCGACTAGCGGGCAAAACATTCAGTACTTC.

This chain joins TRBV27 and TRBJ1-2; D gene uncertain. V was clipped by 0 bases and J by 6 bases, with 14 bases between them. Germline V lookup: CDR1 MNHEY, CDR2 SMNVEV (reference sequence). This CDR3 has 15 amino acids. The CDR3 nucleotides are TGTGCCAGCAGTTTATCGATATCAGGACTGAATGGCTACACCTTC. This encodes CASSLSISGLNGYTF.

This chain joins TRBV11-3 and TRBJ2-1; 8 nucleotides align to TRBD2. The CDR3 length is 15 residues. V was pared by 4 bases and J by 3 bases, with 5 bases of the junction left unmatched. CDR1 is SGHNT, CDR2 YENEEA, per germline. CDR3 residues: CASSYSGEIYNEQFF. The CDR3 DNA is TGTGCCAGCAGCTATAGCGGGGAAATCTACAATGAGCAGTTCTTC.

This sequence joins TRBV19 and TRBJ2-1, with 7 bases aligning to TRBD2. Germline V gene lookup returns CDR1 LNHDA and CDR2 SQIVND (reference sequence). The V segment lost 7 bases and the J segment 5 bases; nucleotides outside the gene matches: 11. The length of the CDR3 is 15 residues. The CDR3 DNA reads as TGTGCCAGTACCGGTTCCGGGCTAGCGGACAATGAGCAGTTCTTC. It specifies CASTGSGLADNEQFF.

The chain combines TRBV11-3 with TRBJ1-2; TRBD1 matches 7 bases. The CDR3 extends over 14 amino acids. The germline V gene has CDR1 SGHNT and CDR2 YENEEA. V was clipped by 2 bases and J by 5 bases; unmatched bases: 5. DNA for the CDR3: TGTGCCAGCAGCTTAACAGGGGCGATATATGGCTACACCTTC. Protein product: CASSLTGAIYGYTF.

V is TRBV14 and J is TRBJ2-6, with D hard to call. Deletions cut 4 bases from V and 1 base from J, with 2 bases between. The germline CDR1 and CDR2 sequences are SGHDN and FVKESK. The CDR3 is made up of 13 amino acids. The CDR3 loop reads CASSPSGANVLTF. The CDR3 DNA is TGTGCCAGCAGCCCATCTGGGGCCAACGTCCTGACTTTC.

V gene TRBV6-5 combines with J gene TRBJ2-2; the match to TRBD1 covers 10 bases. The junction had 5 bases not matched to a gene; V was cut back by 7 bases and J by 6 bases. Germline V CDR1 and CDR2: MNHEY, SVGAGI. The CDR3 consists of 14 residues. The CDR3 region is CASTLDRGAGELFF. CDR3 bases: TGTGCCAGCACGTTGGACAGGGGGGCCGGGGAGCTGTTTTTT.

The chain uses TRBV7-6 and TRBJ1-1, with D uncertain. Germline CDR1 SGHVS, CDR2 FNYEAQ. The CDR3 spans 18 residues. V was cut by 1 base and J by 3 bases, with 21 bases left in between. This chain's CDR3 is CASSLEERNPVVYTEAFF. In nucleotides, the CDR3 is TGTGCCAGCAGCTTAGAGGAGCGGAACCCTGTGGTGTACACTGAAGCTTTCTTT.

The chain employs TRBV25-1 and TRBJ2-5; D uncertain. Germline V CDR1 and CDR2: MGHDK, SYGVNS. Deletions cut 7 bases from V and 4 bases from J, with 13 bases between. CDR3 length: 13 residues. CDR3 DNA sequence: TGTGCCAGCAACCGTCGCAGTGGAGAGACCCAGTACTTC. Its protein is CASNRRSGETQYF. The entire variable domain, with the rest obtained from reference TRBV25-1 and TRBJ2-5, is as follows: EADIYQTPRYLVIGTGKKITLECSQTMGHDKMYWYQQDPGMELHLIHYSYGVNSTEKGDLSSESTVSRIRTEHFPLTLESARPSHTSQYLCASNRRSGETQYFGPGTRLLVL.

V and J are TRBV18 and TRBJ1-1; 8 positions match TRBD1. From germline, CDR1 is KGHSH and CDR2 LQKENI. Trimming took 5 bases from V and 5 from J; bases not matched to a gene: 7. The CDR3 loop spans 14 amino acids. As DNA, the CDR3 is TGTGCCAGCTCATCGACTAACAGGGGGACTGAAGCTTTCTTT. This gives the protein CASSSTNRGTEAFF. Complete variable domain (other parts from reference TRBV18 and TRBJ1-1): NAGVMQNPRHLVRRRGQEARLRCSPMKGHSHVYWYRQLPEEGLKFMVYLQKENIIDESGMPKERFSAEFPKEGPSILRIQQVVRGDSAAYFCASSSTNRGTEAFFGQGTRLTVV.

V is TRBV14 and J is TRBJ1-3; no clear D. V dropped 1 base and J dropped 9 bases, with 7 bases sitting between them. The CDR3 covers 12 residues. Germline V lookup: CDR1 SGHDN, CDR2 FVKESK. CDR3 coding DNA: TGTGCCAGCAGCCAAGCCCAGGTCACCATATATTTT. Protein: CASSQAQVTIYF.

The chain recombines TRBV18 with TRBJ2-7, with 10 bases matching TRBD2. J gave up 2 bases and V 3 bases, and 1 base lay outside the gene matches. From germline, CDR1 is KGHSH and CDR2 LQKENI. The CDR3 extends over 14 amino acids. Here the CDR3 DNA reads TGTGCCAGCTCACCTAGCGGGGGGACCTACGAGCAGTACTTC. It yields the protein CASSPSGGTYEQYF.

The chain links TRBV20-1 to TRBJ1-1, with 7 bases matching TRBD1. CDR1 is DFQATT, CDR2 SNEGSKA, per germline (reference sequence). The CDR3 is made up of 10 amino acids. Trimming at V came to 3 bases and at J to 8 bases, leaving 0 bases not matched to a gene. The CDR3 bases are TGCAGTGCTAGGACAGGGGAAGCTTTCTTT. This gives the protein CSARTGEAFF.

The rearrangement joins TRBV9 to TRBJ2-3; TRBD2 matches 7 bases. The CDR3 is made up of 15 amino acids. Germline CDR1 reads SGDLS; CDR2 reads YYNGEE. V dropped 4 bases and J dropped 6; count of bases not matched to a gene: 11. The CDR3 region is CASSPQGLSADTQYF. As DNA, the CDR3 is TGTGCCAGCAGCCCCCAGGGACTATCAGCCGATACGCAGTATTTT.

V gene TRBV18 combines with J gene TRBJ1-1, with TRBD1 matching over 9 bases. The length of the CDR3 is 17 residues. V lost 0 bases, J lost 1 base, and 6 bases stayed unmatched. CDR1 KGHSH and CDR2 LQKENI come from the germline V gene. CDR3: CASSPPGQGIRNTEAFF. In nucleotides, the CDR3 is TGTGCCAGCTCACCACCGGGACAGGGTATCCGGAACACTGAAGCTTTCTTT.

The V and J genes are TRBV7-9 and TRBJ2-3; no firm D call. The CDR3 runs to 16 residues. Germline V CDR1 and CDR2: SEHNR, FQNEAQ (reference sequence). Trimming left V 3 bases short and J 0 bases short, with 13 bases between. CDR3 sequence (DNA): TGTGCCAGCAGCTTGCCTATTAAGACTAGCACAGATACGCAGTATTTT. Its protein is CASSLPIKTSTDTQYF. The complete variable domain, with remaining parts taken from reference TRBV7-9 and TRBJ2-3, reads DTGVSQNPRHKITKRGQNVTFRCDPISEHNRLYWYRQTLGQGPEFLTYFQNEAQLEKSRLLSDRFSAERPKGSFSTLEIQRTEQGDSAMYLCASSLPIKTSTDTQYFGPGTRLTVL.

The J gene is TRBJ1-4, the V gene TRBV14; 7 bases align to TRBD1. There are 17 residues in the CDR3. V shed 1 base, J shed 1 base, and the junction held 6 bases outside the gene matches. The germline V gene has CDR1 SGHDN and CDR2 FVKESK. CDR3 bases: TGTGCCAGCAGCCAAGGGGACAGCCGAAGAACTAATGAAAAACTGTTTTTT. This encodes CASSQGDSRRTNEKLFF.

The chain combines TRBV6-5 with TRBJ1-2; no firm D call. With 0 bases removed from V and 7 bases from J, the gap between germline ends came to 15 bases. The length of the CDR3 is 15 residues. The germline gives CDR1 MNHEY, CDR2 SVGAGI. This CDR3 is CASSYSSRAAGGYTF. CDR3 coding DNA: TGTGCCAGCAGTTACTCTAGTCGGGCGGCGGGTGGCTACACCTTC.

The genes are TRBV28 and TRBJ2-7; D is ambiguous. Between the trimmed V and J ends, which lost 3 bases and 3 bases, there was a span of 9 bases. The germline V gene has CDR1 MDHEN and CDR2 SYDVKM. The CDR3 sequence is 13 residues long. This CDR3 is CASSFGQDYEQYF. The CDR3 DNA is TGTGCCAGCAGTTTTGGTCAGGACTACGAGCAGTACTTC.

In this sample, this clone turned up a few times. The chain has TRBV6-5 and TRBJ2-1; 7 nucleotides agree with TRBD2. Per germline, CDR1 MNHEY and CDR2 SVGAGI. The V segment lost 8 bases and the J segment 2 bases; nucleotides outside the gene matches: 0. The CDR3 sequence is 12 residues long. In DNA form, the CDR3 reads TGTGCCAGCGGGGGGGCCTACAATGAGCAGTTCTTC. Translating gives CASGGAYNEQFF.